This TCR beta chain derives from a study of blood T cell repertoires in COVID-19. Assignments of participants to cohorts depended upon their own reported clinical history. This clone appeared a single time. Trimming pared 7 bases from V and 7 bases from J, leaving 8 bases between. Germline lookup yields CDR1 LNHDA and CDR2 SQIVND (reference sequence). The CDR3 runs 11 residues. Per the authors' pipeline: The assay estimated nucleated cells by amplifying reference gene primers. TCRdb's table, derived via immunoSEQ multiplex PCR, lists solely in-frame clones and lacks some. The D gene and trimming were derived from the DNA, and the V and J assignments and clone size from that table. The table lists fewer than 200,000 clones, approximately 87% of them singletons.

This receptor was obtained from a woman in her forties or fifties who had recovered from COVID-19. The rearrangement uses TRBV19 and TRBJ1-3; D gene ambiguous. Sequencing input: PBMCs or T cells enriched from blood (not recorded which). Here the CDR3 DNA reads TGTGCCAGTACCAAGCGGAACACCATATATTTT. This codes for CASTKRNTIYF.